This entry concerns a single T cell receptor (beta chain). Antigen unknown. This sample is drawn from a study of T cell responses to AZD1222 COVID-19 vaccine. Assay: immunoSEQ multiplex PCR; the TCRdb copy retains only in-frame clones and omits some. Of approximately 140,000 clones listed, 92% are singletons. V shed 9 bases and J 8 bases; nucleotides not matched to a gene: 12. Germline values: CDR1 SNHLY, CDR2 FYNNEI. CDR3 length: 14 amino acids. Findings and caveats of the study: Increases in Spike-specific TCR breadth and depth were seen after two AZD1222 doses. Repertoires were collected only later (after the peak T cell response had occurred). Donors were largely white British and mainly female; clonal diversity was possibly underestimated.

Sample: peripheral blood, taken 28 days after the second AZD1222 dose. The TCR was taken from an adult who received the AZD1222 COVID-19 vaccine. The rearrangement joins TRBV2 to TRBJ2-1; 8 bases map to TRBD2. CDR3 in DNA: TGTGCCAGTGAAATCGGGACTAGACTCGATGAGCAGTTCTTC. It encodes CASEIGTRLDEQFF. Based on the CDR3 plus reference TRBV2 and TRBJ2-1, the full variable domain is EPEVTQTPSHQVTQMGQEVILRCVPISNHLYFYWYRQILGQKVEFLVSFYNNEISEKSEIFDDQFSVERPDGSNFTLKIRSTKLEDSAMYFCASEIGTRLDEQFFGPGTRLTVL.